A selection of T cell receptor beta chains follows, all from one sample in a study of blood T cell repertoires in COVID-19. Some clones are missing from TCRdb's copy, which holds only in-frame ones; the method was immunoSEQ multiplex PCR. The sample includes fewer than 120,000 clones, around three quarters of them seen just once. Sample: peripheral blood. The receptors were sampled from a woman aged 60-70 years with acute or convalescent COVID-19. Both conserved end residues are part of each CDR3. The order of the fields is D gene, clone size, J gene, V gene, CDR3 protein, CDR3 DNA. D genes are given only for firm matches. Size values are once, few and many counts, or a class for expanded clones, and some rows have none.

d_gene: -
abundance: -
j_gene: TRBJ1-2
v_gene: TRBV5-4
CDR3aa: CASSLETAPRDGYTF
CDR3nt: TGTGCCAGCAGCTTGGAAACAGCACCCAGGGATGGCTACACCTTC

d_gene: -
abundance: many
j_gene: TRBJ2-1
v_gene: TRBV12-3/TRBV12-4
CDR3aa: CASSPSLYEQFF
CDR3nt: TGTGCCAGCAGTCCCTCCCTCTACGAGCAGTTCTTC

d_gene: -
abundance: -
j_gene: TRBJ1-5
v_gene: TRBV6-6
CDR3aa: CASKGHLRDQPQHF
CDR3nt: TGTGCCAGTAAGGGACACCTCCGGGATCAGCCCCAGCATTTT

d_gene: -
abundance: -
j_gene: TRBJ2-5
v_gene: TRBV4-2
CDR3aa: CASSQGAQETQYF
CDR3nt: TGTGCCAGCAGCCAAGGGGCCCAGGAGACCCAGTACTTC

d_gene: -
abundance: -
j_gene: TRBJ1-6
v_gene: TRBV7-2
CDR3aa: CASSLDSSYNSPLHF
CDR3nt: TGTGCCAGCAGCTTAGACAGCTCCTATAATTCACCCCTCCACTTT

d_gene: -
abundance: -
j_gene: TRBJ1-1
v_gene: TRBV6-5
CDR3aa: CASSFYSGGNTEAFF
CDR3nt: TGTGCCAGCAGTTTCTACTCGGGGGGGAACACTGAAGCTTTCTTT

d_gene: TRBD2
abundance: many
j_gene: TRBJ2-2
v_gene: TRBV5-1
CDR3aa: CASRESGGHTGELFF
CDR3nt: TGCGCCAGCAGGGAGAGCGGGGGTCACACCGGGGAGCTGTTTTTT

d_gene: -
abundance: -
j_gene: TRBJ1-4
v_gene: TRBV7-2
CDR3aa: CASSLALATLWEGEKLFF
CDR3nt: TGTGCCAGCAGCTTAGCCCTCGCCACCCTATGGGAGGGTGAAAAACTGTTTTTT

d_gene: -
abundance: -
j_gene: TRBJ2-1
v_gene: TRBV7-2
CDR3aa: CASSPGLHNEQFF
CDR3nt: TGTGCCAGCAGCCCCGGACTACACAATGAGCAGTTCTTC

d_gene: -
abundance: -
j_gene: TRBJ2-4
v_gene: TRBV3-1/TRBV3-2
CDR3aa: CASSLPSGVAKNIQYF
CDR3nt: TGTGCCAGCAGCCTCCCCTCAGGGGTGGCCAAAAACATTCAGTACTTC

d_gene: TRBD2
abundance: few
j_gene: TRBJ2-6
v_gene: TRBV4-2
CDR3aa: CASSWTSGGTGANVLTF
CDR3nt: TGTGCCAGCAGCTGGACTAGCGGGGGAACGGGGGCCAACGTCCTGACTTTC

d_gene: -
abundance: few
j_gene: TRBJ2-3
v_gene: TRBV18
CDR3aa: CASSQATGTDTQYF
CDR3nt: TGTGCCAGCTCACAGGCGACGGGTACAGATACGCAGTATTTT

d_gene: TRBD1
abundance: -
j_gene: TRBJ2-2
v_gene: TRBV2
CDR3aa: CASRQQGLSTGELFF
CDR3nt: TGTGCCAGCAGGCAACAGGGGTTATCCACCGGGGAGCTGTTTTTT

d_gene: TRBD1
abundance: -
j_gene: TRBJ1-6
v_gene: TRBV6-5
CDR3aa: CASRLRQGLNSPLHF
CDR3nt: TGTGCCAGCAGATTAAGACAGGGGCTGAATTCACCCCTCCACTTT

d_gene: -
abundance: -
j_gene: TRBJ1-5
v_gene: TRBV30
CDR3aa: CAWNTDTSNQPQHF
CDR3nt: TGTGCCTGGAATACAGATACTAGCAATCAGCCCCAGCATTTT

d_gene: -
abundance: -
j_gene: TRBJ2-7
v_gene: TRBV6-6
CDR3aa: CASSLEETEYEQYF
CDR3nt: TGTGCCAGCAGTTTGGAAGAGACAGAGTACGAGCAGTACTTC

d_gene: -
abundance: -
j_gene: TRBJ2-5
v_gene: TRBV20-1
CDR3aa: CSALKEETQYF
CDR3nt: TGCAGTGCCCTCAAAGAGGAGACCCAGTACTTC

d_gene: -
abundance: -
j_gene: TRBJ1-2
v_gene: TRBV5-6
CDR3aa: CASSLGGRAVWGYTF
CDR3nt: TGTGCCAGCAGCTTGGGGGGCAGGGCCGTCTGGGGCTACACCTTC

d_gene: TRBD1
abundance: many
j_gene: TRBJ1-5
v_gene: TRBV18
CDR3aa: CASSADRTNQPQHF
CDR3nt: TGTGCCAGCTCAGCGGACAGGACAAATCAGCCCCAGCATTTT

d_gene: -
abundance: once
j_gene: TRBJ1-2
v_gene: TRBV30
CDR3aa: CAWSVPENYGYTF
CDR3nt: TGTGCCTGGAGTGTGCCCGAGAACTATGGCTACACCTTC

d_gene: -
abundance: few
j_gene: TRBJ2-7
v_gene: TRBV5-1
CDR3aa: CASSFGGQGSEQYF
CDR3nt: TGCGCCAGCAGCTTCGGGGGGCAAGGATCCGAGCAGTACTTC

d_gene: -
abundance: -
j_gene: TRBJ1-1
v_gene: TRBV13
CDR3aa: CASSLPRTYQGSEAFF
CDR3nt: TGTGCCAGCAGCTTACCTAGGACATACCAAGGGTCTGAAGCTTTCTTT

d_gene: TRBD1
abundance: once
j_gene: TRBJ2-3
v_gene: TRBV6-1
CDR3aa: CASSEGRRIQWTGSTDTQYF
CDR3nt: TGTGCCAGCAGTGAAGGCCGCAGAATACAATGGACAGGCAGCACAGATACGCAGTATTTT

d_gene: TRBD2
abundance: -
j_gene: TRBJ2-5
v_gene: TRBV28
CDR3aa: CASSQRGGRETQYF
CDR3nt: TGTGCCAGCAGTCAGCGGGGGGGCAGAGAGACCCAGTACTTC

d_gene: TRBD2
abundance: -
j_gene: TRBJ2-1
v_gene: TRBV5-1
CDR3aa: CASSPVAGVSYNEQFF
CDR3nt: TGCGCCAGCAGCCCGGTAGCGGGGGTCTCCTACAATGAGCAGTTCTTC

d_gene: -
abundance: -
j_gene: TRBJ1-2
v_gene: TRBV5-5
CDR3aa: CASSSGIYGYTF
CDR3nt: TGTGCCAGCAGCTCCGGGATCTATGGCTACACCTTC

d_gene: TRBD1
abundance: -
j_gene: TRBJ2-7
v_gene: TRBV5-1
CDR3aa: CASSLGTGGRYEQYF
CDR3nt: TGCGCCAGCAGCTTAGGGACAGGGGGCAGATACGAGCAGTACTTC

d_gene: -
abundance: few
j_gene: TRBJ1-2
v_gene: TRBV12-5
CDR3aa: CASVQGVYGYTF
CDR3nt: TGTGCTAGTGTCCAGGGTGTGTATGGCTACACCTTC

d_gene: TRBD1
abundance: -
j_gene: TRBJ1-1
v_gene: TRBV23-1
CDR3aa: CASSQSPDRVAASGTEAFF
CDR3nt: TGCGCCAGCAGTCAATCGCCGGACAGGGTGGCGGCGTCGGGCACTGAAGCTTTCTTT

d_gene: -
abundance: -
j_gene: TRBJ1-2
v_gene: TRBV5-5
CDR3aa: CASSLGVGRDYGYTF
CDR3nt: TGTGCCAGCAGCTTGGGGGTGGGGCGCGACTATGGCTACACCTTC

d_gene: TRBD1
abundance: -
j_gene: TRBJ2-2
v_gene: TRBV7-2
CDR3aa: CASSISFLQGAGGELFF
CDR3nt: TGTGCCAGCAGCATATCCTTCCTGCAGGGGGCCGGCGGGGAGCTGTTTTTT